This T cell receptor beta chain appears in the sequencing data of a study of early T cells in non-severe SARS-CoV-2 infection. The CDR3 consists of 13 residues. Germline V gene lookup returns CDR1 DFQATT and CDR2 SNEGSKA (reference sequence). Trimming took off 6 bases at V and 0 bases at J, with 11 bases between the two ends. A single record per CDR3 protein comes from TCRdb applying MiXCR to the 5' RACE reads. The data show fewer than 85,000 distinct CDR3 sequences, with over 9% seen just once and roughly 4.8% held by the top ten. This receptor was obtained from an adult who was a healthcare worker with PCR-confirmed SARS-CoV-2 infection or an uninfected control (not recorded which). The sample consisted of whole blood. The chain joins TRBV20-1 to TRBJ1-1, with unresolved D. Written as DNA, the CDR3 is TGCAGTGCCGGCTTAGTACTGAACACTGAAGCTTTCTTT. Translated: CSAGLVLNTEAFF.